Below are 10 T cell receptor beta chains sequenced from a single sample in a study of multiple sclerosis patients with progressive multifocal leukoencephalopathy. Sequencing was performed with immunoSEQ multiplex PCR; in TCRdb, only in-frame clones are kept and a portion is missing. This repertoire shows fewer than 35,000 clones, roughly 87% found once; its top ten account for about 3.3%. Described time point: time of PML onset. Material: PBMCs, obtained from a patient treated with natalizumab. These receptors came from a human donor with progressive multifocal leukoencephalopathy.

The rearrangement links TRBV6-4 to TRBJ2-1; D might be TRBD2 (5 bases). Trimming cost V 3 bases and J 8 bases, with 14 bases left between them. This CDR3 has 14 residues. Germline CDR1 is MRHNA and CDR2 is SNTAGT. The CDR3 DNA reads as TGTGCCAGCAGTGAAGGCACGGGAAGCGATGAGCAGTTCTTC. This translates into CASSEGTGSDEQFF.

The V and J genes are TRBV6-1 and TRBJ1-1; D is uncertain. The CDR3 totals 10 residues. CDR1 is MNHNS and CDR2 is SASEGT in the germline V gene. Trimming left V 7 bases short and J 10 bases short, with 10 bases between. CDR3 sequence (DNA): TGTGCCAGCAACGATGGCGGAGCTTTCTTT. This codes for CASNDGGAFF.

This sequence joins TRBV28 and TRBJ1-5, with a tentative D call TRBD1 (5 bases). CDR3 length: 15 amino acids. Deletions cut 6 bases from V and 3 bases from J, with 15 bases between. Per germline, CDR1 MDHEN and CDR2 SYDVKM. CDR3 sequence reads: CASRSQGWVNQPQHF. Here the CDR3 DNA reads TGTGCCAGCAGGTCCCAGGGTTGGGTCAATCAGCCCCAGCATTTT.

V usage is TRBV5-6 and J usage is TRBJ2-7; 10 bases agree with TRBD2. Germline CDR1 reads SGHDT; CDR2 reads YYEEEE. The V gene end was trimmed by 4 bases and the J gene end by 3 bases; junction bases not matched to a gene: 4. The CDR3 sequence is 14 residues long. The CDR3 reads CASSDSSGSYEQYF. The CDR3 DNA sequence: TGTGCCAGCAGCGACTCTAGCGGGAGCTACGAGCAGTACTTC.

This chain connects TRBV9 to TRBJ2-1; no reliable D call. Deletions cut 2 bases from V and 10 bases from J, with 13 bases between. CDR1 SGDLS and CDR2 YYNGEE come from the germline V gene. The CDR3 spans 13 residues. The CDR3 reads CASSVSPLGEQFF. The CDR3 DNA follows: TGTGCCAGCAGCGTTTCACCATTGGGGGAGCAGTTCTTC.

The rearrangement joins TRBV5-4 to TRBJ2-1, with 13 bases fitting TRBD2. V dropped 2 bases and J dropped 3; count of bases not matched to a gene: 14. The CDR3 totals 20 residues. The germline gives CDR1 SGHNT, CDR2 YYREEE (reference sequence). The CDR3 region has the DNA TGTGCCAGCAGCTTTAAGTCCGGGACTAGCGGGGTGGGTGTCTACAATGAGCAGTTCTTC. This encodes CASSFKSGTSGVGVYNEQFF.

This clone was picked up one time. The chain joins TRBV27 to TRBJ1-4, with 7 bases lining up with TRBD1. J was trimmed by 3 bases and V by 5 bases; bases with no gene match: 6. Germline V gives CDR1 MNHEY, CDR2 SMNVEV (reference sequence). The CDR3 totals 15 residues. CDR3 DNA sequence: TGTGCCAGCAGTCACCAGGGGGGACCTAATGAAAAACTGTTTTTT. It specifies CASSHQGGPNEKLFF. The complete variable domain, with remaining parts taken from reference TRBV27 and TRBJ1-4, reads EAQVTQNPRYLITVTGKKLTVTCSQNMNHEYMSWYRQDPGLGLRQIYYSMNVEVTDKGDVPEGYKVSRKEKRNFPLILESPSPNQTSLYFCASSHQGGPNEKLFFGSGTQLSVL.

This clone came up a few times. CDR3 residues: CASSQFTGAAAEAFF. The CDR3 DNA is TGTGCCAGCAGCCAATTCACAGGGGCGGCGGCTGAAGCTTTCTTT. The rearrangement links TRBV16 to TRBJ1-1, with 7 bases that match TRBD1. This CDR3 is built from 15 residues. CDR1 KGHSY and CDR2 FQNENV come from the germline V gene. J lost 6 bases, V lost 1 base, and 8 bases had no gene match.

The chain joins TRBV15 to TRBJ2-7, with 7 positions matching TRBD2. The CDR3 extends over 18 amino acids. CDR1 is LNHNV, CDR2 YYDKDF, per germline (reference sequence). V lost 1 base to trimming and J lost 1 base; unmatched junction nucleotides: 13. The CDR3 DNA follows: TGTGCCACCAGCAGAGCCTTACCCGGACTAGTTGGGTCCTACGAGCAGTACTTC. This sequence encodes CATSRALPGLVGSYEQYF.

The chain carries TRBV28 and TRBJ2-1; maybe TRBD2 (5 bases). CDR3 length: 16 residues. Looked up from germline, CDR1 is MDHEN and CDR2 is SYDVKM. The V end lost 5 bases, the J end lost 12 bases, and 26 bases lay between the germline ends. CDR3 bases: TGTGCCAGCAGTATCCCCTCGTGGGAGCGTTTGGATGGGCAGTTCTTC. Residues: CASSIPSWERLDGQFF.